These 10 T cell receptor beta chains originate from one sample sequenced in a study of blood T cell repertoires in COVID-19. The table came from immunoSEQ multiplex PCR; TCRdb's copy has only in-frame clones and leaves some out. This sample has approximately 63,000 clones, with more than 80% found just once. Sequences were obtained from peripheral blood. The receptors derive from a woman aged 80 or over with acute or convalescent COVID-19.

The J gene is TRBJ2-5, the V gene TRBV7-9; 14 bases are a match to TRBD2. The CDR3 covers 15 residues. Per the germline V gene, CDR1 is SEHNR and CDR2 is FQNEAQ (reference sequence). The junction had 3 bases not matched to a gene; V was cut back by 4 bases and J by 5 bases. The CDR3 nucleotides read TGTGCCAGCAGCTATGGGACTAGCGGGAGTGAGACCCAGTACTTC. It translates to CASSYGTSGSETQYF.

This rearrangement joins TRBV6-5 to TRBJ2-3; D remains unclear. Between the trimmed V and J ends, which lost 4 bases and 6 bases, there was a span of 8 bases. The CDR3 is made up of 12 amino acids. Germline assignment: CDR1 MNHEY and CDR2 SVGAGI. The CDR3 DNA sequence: TGTGCCAGCAGTTCCCACACGGATACGCAGTATTTT. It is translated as CASSSHTDTQYF.

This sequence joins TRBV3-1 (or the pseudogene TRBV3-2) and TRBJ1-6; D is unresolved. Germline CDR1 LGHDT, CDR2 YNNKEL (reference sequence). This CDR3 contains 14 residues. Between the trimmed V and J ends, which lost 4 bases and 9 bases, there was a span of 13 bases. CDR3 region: CASSPRPEGSPLHF. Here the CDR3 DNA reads TGTGCCAGCAGCCCGCGACCTGAGGGTTCACCCCTCCACTTT.

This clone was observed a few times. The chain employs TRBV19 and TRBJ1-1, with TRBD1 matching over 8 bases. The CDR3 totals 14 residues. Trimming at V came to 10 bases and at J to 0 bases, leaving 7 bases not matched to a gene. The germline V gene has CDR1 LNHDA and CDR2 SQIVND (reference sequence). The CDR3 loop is CATRTGQLNTEAFF. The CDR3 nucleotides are TGTGCCACCCGGACAGGGCAACTGAACACTGAAGCTTTCTTT.

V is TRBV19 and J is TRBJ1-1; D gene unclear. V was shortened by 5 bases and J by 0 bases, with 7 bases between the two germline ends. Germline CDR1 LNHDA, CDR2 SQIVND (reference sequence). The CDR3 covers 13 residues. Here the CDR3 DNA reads TGTGCCAGTAGTTACCAGGTGAACACTGAAGCTTTCTTT. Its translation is CASSYQVNTEAFF.

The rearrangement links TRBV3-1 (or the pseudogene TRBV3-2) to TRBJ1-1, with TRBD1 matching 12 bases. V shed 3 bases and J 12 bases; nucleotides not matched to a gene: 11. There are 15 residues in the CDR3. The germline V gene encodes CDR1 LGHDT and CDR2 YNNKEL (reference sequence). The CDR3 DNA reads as TGTGCCAGCAGCCAGGCCGGGACAGGGGGCGGTTGGACTTTCTTT. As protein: CASSQAGTGGGWTFF.

The CDR3 reads CASSLRTLKEGAFF. As DNA, the CDR3 is TGTGCCAGTAGCCTTCGAACACTGAAGGAGGGAGCTTTCTTT. This chain uses TRBV5-6 with TRBJ1-1; D is undetermined. The CDR3 extends over 14 amino acids. V gave up 8 bases and J gave up 10 bases, with 24 bases separating them. CDR1 is SGHDT and CDR2 is YYEEEE in the germline V gene.

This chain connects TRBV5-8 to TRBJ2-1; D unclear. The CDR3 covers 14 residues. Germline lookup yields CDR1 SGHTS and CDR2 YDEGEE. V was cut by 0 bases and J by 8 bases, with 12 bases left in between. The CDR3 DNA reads TGTGCCAGCAGCTTGGGGGTTGCGGTCCATGAGCAGTTCTTC. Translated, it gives CASSLGVAVHEQFF.

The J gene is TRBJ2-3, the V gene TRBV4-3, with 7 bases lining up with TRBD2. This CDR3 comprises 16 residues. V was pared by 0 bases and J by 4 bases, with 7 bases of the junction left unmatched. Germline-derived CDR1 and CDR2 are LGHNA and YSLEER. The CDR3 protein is CASSQDLLAAADTQYF. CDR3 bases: TGCGCCAGCAGCCAAGATCTCCTAGCGGCGGCAGATACGCAGTATTTT.

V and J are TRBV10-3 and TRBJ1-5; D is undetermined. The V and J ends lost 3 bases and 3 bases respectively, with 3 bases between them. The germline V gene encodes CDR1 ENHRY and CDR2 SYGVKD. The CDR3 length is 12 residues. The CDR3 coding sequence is TGTGCCATCAGTGACAACAATCAGCCCCAGCATTTT. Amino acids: CAISDNNQPQHF.